Within the sample, the clone carrying this TCR beta chain is large. Mouse names are used for the genes. The CDR3 is cut off 1 residue early in the read; its end comes from the germline J gene. The data were taken from a study of tissue T cells after allogeneic stem cell transplantation. TCRdb keeps only in-frame clones here, not all; method: immunoSEQ multiplex PCR. The table records about 4,000 clones, 50% of them present only once. The CDR3 extends over 14 amino acids. Trimming cost V 1 base and J 3 bases, with 6 bases left between them. CDR1 and CDR2 (germline): LGHNA, YSYQKL. Described time point: mouse harvest day 7 after allogeneic transplant. Each mouse received 10^7 T-cell-depleted marrow cells plus 10^6 splenic CD5+ T cells by tail vein. This mouse GVHD model was MHC-mismatched B6 to BALB/c, profiled day 7 or 14.

This chain joins TRBV2 and TRBJ2-2; D ambiguous. This receptor was taken from a female BALB/c mouse given C57BL/6 T cells with graft-versus-host disease after an allogeneic hematopoietic cell transplant. What was sequenced was gut tissue. CDR3 sequence reads: CASSQAQYTGQLYF. Incomplete CDR3 DNA: TGTGCCAGCAGCCAAGCCCAGTACACCGGGCAGCTCTAC.